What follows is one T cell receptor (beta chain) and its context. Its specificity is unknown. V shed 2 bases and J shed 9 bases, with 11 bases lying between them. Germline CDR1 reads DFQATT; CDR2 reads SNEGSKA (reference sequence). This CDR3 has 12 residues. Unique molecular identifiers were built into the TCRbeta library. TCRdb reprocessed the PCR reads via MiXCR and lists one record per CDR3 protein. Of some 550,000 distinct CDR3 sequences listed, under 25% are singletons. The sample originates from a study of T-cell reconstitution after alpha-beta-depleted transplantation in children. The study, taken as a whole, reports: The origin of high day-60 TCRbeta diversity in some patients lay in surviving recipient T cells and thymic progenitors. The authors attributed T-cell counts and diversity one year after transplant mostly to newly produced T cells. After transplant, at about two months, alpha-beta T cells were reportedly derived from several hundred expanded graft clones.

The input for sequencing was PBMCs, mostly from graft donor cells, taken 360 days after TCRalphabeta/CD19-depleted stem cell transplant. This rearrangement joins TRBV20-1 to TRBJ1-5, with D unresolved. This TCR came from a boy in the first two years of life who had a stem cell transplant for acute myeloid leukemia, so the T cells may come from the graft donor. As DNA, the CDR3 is TGCAGTGCTAGAAGAGGAATAGGGCCCCAGCATTTT. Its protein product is CSARRGIGPQHF.